The TCR beta chain under discussion was sequenced for a study of CD8 T cells in ankylosing spondylitis. General study findings and limits: Enrichment of disease-linked clones was reportedly significant in matched ankylosing spondylitis synovial fluid.

Quantitative molecular-barcoded 5'-RACE generated the TCR beta libraries. Via MiXCR, TCRdb re-called the 5' RACE reads, giving one row per CDR3 protein. The table lists a few hundred thousand distinct CDR3 sequences, 15% to 20% of them singletons, with roughly a third in the top ten. Germline values: CDR1 MNHEY, CDR2 SVGEGT. V lost 0 bases, J lost 4 bases, and 9 bases stayed unmatched. The CDR3 has 16 residues. Regarding this clonotype: What it recognizes is unknown.

This sequence originates from a male donor with ankylosing spondylitis or in good health (not recorded which). V usage is TRBV6-2 or TRBV6-3 and J usage is TRBJ2-7; 7 bases align to TRBD2. The sequenced material came from blood, either unsorted or a sorted T cell fraction (not recorded which). Here the CDR3 DNA reads TGTGCCAGCAGTTACTCGATCTTGACTAGCTCTTACGAGCAGTACTTC. This sequence encodes CASSYSILTSSYEQYF.